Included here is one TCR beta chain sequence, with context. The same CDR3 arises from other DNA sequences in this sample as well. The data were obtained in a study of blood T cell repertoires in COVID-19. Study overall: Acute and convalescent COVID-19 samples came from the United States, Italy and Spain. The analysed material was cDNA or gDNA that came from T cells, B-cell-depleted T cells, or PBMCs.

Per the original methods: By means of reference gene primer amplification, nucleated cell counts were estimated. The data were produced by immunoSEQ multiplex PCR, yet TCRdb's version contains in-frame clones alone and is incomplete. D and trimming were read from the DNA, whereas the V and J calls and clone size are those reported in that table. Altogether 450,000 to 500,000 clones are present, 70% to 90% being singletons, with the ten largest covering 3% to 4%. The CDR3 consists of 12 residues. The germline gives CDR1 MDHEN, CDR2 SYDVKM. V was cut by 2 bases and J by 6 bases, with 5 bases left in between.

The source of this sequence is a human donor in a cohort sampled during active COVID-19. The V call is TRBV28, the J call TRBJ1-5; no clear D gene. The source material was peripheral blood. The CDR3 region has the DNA TGTGCCAGCAGTTTACCCGGTCAGCCCCAGCATTTT. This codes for CASSLPGQPQHF. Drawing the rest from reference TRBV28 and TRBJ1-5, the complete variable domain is DVKVTQSSRYLVKRTGEKVFLECVQDMDHENMFWYRQDPGLGLRLIYFSYDVKMKEKGDIPEGYSVSREKKERFSLILESASTNQTSMYLCASSLPGQPQHFGDGTRLSIL.